Sequencing of this T cell receptor beta chain was carried out in a study of cytomegalovirus exposure and HLA in healthy donors. Study findings and constraints: Likely technical artifact: a cluster of highly shared sequence variants.

This CDR3 spans 18 amino acids. The germline V gene has CDR1 SGHRS and CDR2 YFSETQ. The donors, nominally healthy at sampling, likely had unrecorded immune exposures. With regard to this clone: Its specificity is not known. At one of its ends the junction is not consistent with the germline gene, which may arise from a read error.

The PCR made use of 60 Vbeta and 13 Jbeta primers. Original data processing: Approximately 11 million of the 75 million to 95 million unique TCR beta chains counted in a later analysis were shared. The method was immunoSEQ multiplex PCR; TCRdb's version includes in-frame clones alone and lacks a portion of them. The V and J calls and the clone size are those of that table, but D and trimming were determined from the DNA. The table lists around 190,000 clones, around three quarters of them singletons. V gene TRBV5-1 combines with J gene TRBJ2-5, with 9 bases aligning to TRBD2. This clonotype was sampled from a woman in her twenties or thirties in good health and CMV-seropositive. Sequenced: PBMCs. This chain's CDR3 is CVSSLFFASGDLQETQYF. DNA for the CDR3: TGCGTCAGCAGCTTGTTTTTCGCTAGCGGGGACCTCCAAGAGACCCAGTACTTC. Looking up the rest from reference TRBV5-1 and TRBJ2-5 gives the full variable domain: KAGVTQTPRYLIKTRGQQVTLSCSPISGHRSVSWYQQTPGQGLQFLFEYFSETQRNKGNFPGRFSGRQFSNSRSEMNVSTLELGDSALYLCVSSLFFASGDLQETQYFGPGTRLLVL.